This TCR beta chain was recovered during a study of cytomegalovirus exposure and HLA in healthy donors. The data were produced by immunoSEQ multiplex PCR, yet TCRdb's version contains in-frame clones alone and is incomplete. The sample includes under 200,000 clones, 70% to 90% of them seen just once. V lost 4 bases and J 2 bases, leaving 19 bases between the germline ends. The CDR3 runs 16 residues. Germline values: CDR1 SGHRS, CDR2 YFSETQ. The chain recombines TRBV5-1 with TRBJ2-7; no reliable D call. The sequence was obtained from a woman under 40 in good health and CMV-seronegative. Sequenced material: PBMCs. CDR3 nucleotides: TGCGCCAGCAGCGGGGTCGATCGGACCGTCCCCTACGAGCAGTACTTC. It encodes CASSGVDRTVPYEQYF. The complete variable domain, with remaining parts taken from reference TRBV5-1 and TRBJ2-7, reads KAGVTQTPRYLIKTRGQQVTLSCSPISGHRSVSWYQQTPGQGLQFLFEYFSETQRNKGNFPGRFSGRQFSNSRSEMNVSTLELGDSALYLCASSGVDRTVPYEQYFGPGTRLTVT.